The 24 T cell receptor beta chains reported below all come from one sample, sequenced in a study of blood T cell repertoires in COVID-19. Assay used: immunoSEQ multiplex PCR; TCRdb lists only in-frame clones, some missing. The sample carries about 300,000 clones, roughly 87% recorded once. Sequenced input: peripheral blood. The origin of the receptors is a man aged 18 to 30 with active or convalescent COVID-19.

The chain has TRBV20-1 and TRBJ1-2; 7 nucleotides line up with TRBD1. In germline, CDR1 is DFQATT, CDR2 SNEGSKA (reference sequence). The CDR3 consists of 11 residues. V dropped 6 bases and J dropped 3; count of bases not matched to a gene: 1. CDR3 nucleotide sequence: TGCAGTGCCGGGACAGACTATGGCTACACCTTC. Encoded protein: CSAGTDYGYTF.

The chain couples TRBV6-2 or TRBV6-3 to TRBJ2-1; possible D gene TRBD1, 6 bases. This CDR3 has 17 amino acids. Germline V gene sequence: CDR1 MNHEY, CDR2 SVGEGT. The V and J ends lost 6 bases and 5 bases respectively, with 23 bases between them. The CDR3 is CASSRLGAVILNNEQFF. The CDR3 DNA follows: TGTGCCAGCAGCAGGTTGGGGGCGGTAATTCTTAACAATGAGCAGTTCTTC.

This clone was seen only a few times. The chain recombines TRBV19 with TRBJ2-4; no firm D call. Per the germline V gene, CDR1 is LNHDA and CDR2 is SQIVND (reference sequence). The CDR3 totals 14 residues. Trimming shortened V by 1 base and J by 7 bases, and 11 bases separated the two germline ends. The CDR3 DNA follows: TGTGCCAGTAGTATAGCTGTAAATTCGAACATTCAGTACTTC. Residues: CASSIAVNSNIQYF.

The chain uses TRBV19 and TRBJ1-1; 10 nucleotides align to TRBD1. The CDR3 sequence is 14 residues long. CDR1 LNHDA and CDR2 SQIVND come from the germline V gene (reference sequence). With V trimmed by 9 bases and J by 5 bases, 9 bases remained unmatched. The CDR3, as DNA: TGTGCCAGCACCTCCGGGACAGGGGAAACTGAAGCTTTCTTT. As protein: CASTSGTGETEAFF.

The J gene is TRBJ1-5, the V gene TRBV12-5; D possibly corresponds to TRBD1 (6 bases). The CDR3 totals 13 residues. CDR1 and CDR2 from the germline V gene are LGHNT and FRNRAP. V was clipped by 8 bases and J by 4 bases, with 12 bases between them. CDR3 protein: CASSQGSNQPQHF. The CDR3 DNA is TGTGCTAGTTCACAGGGTTCAAATCAGCCCCAGCATTTT.

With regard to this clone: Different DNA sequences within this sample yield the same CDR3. The CDR3 here is CASSFGQGNTEAFF. DNA for the CDR3: TGTGCCAGCAGCTTTGGACAGGGTAACACTGAAGCTTTCTTT. This chain links TRBV7-9 with TRBJ1-1; 8 bases fit TRBD1. The V and J ends lost 3 bases and 2 bases, in that order; junction bases with no gene match: 2. The CDR3 covers 14 residues. Germline V CDR1 and CDR2: SEHNR, FQNEAQ (reference sequence).

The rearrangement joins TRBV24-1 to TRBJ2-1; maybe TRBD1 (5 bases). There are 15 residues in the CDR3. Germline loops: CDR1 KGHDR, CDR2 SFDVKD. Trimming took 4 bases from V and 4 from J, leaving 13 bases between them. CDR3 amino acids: CATSDNYDSYNEQFF. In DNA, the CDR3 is TGTGCCACCAGTGACAATTATGACAGTTACAATGAGCAGTTCTTC.

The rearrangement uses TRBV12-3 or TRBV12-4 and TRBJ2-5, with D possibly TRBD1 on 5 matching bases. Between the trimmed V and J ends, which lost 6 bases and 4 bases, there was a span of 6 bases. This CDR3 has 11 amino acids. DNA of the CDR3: TGTGCCAGCAGAAGGGGAGAGACCCAGTACTTC. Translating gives CASRRGETQYF.

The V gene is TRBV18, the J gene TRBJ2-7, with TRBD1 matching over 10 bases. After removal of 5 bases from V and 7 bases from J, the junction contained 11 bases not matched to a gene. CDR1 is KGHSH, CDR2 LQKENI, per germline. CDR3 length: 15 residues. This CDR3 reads CASSKQTGGGVEQYF. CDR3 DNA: TGTGCCAGCTCAAAGCAGACAGGGGGCGGTGTAGAGCAGTACTTC.

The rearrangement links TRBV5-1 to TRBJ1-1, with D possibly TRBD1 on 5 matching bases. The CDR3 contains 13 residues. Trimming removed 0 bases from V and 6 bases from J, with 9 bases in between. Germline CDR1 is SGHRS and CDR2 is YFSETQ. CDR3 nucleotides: TGCGCCAGCAGCTTGGACAGGTCTCCTGAAGCTTTCTTT. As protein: CASSLDRSPEAFF. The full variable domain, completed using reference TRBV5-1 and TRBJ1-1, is KAGVTQTPRYLIKTRGQQVTLSCSPISGHRSVSWYQQTPGQGLQFLFEYFSETQRNKGNFPGRFSGRQFSNSRSEMNVSTLELGDSALYLCASSLDRSPEAFFGQGTRLTVV.

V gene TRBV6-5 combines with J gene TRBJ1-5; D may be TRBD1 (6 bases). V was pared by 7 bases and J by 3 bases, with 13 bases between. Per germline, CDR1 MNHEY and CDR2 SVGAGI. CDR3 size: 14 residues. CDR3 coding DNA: TGTGCCAGCAAGTTGACAGGCCCCAATCAGCCCCAGCATTTT. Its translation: CASKLTGPNQPQHF.

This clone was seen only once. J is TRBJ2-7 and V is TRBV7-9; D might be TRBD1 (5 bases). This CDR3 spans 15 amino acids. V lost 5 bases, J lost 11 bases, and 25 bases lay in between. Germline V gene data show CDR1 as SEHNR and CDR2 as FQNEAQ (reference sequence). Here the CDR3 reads CASSPSDTYLRVEYF. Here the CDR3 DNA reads TGTGCCAGCAGCCCTTCGGACACATACCTACGAGTGGAGTACTTC.

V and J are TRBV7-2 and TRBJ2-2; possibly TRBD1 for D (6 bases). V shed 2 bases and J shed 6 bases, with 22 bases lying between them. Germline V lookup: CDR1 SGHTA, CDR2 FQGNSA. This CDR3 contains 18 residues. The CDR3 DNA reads TGTGCCAGCAGCTTAATAGGGTGGGACAATCATTTTTCCGGGGAGCTGTTTTTT. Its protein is CASSLIGWDNHFSGELFF. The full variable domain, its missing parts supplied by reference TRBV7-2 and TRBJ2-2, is GAGVSQSPSNKVTEKGKDVELRCDPISGHTALYWYRQSLGQGLEFLIYFQGNSAPDKSGLPSDRFSAERTGGSVSTLTIQRTQQEDSAVYLCASSLIGWDNHFSGELFFGEGSRLTVL.

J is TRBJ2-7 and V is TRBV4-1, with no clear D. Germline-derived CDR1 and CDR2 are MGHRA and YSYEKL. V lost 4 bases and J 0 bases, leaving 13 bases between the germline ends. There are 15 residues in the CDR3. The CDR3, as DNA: TGCGCCAGCAGCCCTGGCAGGTCGCGCTCCTACGAGCAGTACTTC. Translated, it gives CASSPGRSRSYEQYF.

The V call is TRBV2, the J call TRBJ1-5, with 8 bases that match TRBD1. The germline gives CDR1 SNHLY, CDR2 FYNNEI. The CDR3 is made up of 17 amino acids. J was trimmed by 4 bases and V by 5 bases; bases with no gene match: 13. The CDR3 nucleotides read TGTGCCAGCAGTACAGCGGTCGGACAGGGAAAAAATCAGCCCCAGCATTTT. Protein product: CASSTAVGQGKNQPQHF.

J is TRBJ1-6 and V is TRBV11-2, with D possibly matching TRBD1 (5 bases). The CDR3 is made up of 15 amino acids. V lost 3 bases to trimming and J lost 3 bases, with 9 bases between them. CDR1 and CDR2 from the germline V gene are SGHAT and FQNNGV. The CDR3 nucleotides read TGTGCCAGCAGCTTCAGGGAACTCTATAATTCACCCCTCCACTTT. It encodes CASSFRELYNSPLHF.

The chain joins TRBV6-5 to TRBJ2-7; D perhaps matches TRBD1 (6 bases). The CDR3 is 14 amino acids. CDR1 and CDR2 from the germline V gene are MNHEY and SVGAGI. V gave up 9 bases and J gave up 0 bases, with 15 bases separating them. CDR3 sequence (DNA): TGTGCCAGTAAACAGGGTGGCACCTCCTACGAGCAGTACTTC. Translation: CASKQGGTSYEQYF.

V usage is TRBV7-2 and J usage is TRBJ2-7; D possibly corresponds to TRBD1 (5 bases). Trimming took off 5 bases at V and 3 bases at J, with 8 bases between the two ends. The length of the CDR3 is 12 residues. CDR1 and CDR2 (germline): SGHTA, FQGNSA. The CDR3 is CASSPDNYEQYF. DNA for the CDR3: TGTGCCAGCAGCCCGGACAACTACGAGCAGTACTTC. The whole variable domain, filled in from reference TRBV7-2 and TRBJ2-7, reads GAGVSQSPSNKVTEKGKDVELRCDPISGHTALYWYRQSLGQGLEFLIYFQGNSAPDKSGLPSDRFSAERTGGSVSTLTIQRTQQEDSAVYLCASSPDNYEQYFGPGTRLTVT.

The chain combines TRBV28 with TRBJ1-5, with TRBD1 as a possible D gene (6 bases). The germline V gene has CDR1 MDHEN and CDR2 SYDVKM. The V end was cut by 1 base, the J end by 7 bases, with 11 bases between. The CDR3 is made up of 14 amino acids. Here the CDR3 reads CASSLFGGGQPQHF. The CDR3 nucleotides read TGTGCCAGCAGTTTATTTGGGGGCGGACAGCCCCAGCATTTT.

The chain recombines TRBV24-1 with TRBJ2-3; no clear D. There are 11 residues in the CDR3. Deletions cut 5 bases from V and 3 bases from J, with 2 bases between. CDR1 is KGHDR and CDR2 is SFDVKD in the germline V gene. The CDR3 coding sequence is TGTGCCACCAGTGTAACAGATACGCAGTATTTT. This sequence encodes CATSVTDTQYF.

The CDR3 reads CSVEARLAGIFGEQFF. The CDR3, as DNA: TGCAGCGTTGAAGCCCGACTAGCGGGAATATTCGGCGAGCAGTTCTTC. The chain combines TRBV29-1 with TRBJ2-1, with 11 bases identical to TRBD2. Germline V gene sequence: CDR1 SQVTM, CDR2 ANQGSEA. V trimming: 1 base; J trimming: 10 bases; junction bases outside the gene matches: 12. The CDR3 is 16 amino acids.

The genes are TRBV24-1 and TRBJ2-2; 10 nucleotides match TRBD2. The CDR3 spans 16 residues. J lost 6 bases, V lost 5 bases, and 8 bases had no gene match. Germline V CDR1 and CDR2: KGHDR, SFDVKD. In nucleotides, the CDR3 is TGTGCCACCAGTGGGCCTAGCGGGAGTTTAGCCGGGGAGCTGTTTTTT. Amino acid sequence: CATSGPSGSLAGELFF.

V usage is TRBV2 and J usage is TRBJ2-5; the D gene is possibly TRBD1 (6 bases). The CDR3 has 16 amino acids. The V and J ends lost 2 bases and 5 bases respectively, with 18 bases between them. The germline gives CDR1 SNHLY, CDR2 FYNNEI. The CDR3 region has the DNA TGTGCCAGCAGTGAAATCGGAGCAGGGGTTTCGGAGACCCAGTACTTC. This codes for CASSEIGAGVSETQYF.

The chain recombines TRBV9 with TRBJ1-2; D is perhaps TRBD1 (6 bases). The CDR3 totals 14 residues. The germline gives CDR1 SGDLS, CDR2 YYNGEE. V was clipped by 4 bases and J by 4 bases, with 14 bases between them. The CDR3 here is CASSHRTAPYGYTF. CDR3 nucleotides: TGTGCCAGCAGCCACAGGACAGCACCCTATGGCTACACCTTC. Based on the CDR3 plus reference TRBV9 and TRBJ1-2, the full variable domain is DSGVTQTPKHLITATGQRVTLRCSPRSGDLSVYWYQQSLDQGLQFLIQYYNGEERAKGNILERFSAQQFPDLHSELNLSSLELGDSALYFCASSHRTAPYGYTFGSGTRLTVV.